This T cell receptor beta chain was found in a study of blood T cells in healthy people across ages. Findings and limits, study-wide: Long-lived donors had more naive CD4+ cells and higher diversity than aged donors. Roughly linear declines in TCR beta diversity per million T cells occurred with age.

Next came a second PCR, run for about 7 to 12 cycles, which used a sample-barcoded 5' primer along with a J-beta primer mix. TCRdb called the 5' RACE reads again in MiXCR, with one record for every CDR3 protein. Here the sample spans about a million distinct CDR3 sequences, about 53% being singletons. Points on this clonotype: The target antigen is unknown.

Russia was home to the donors, healthy Caucasian individuals aged about 6 to 90. Every donor provided roughly 10 milliliters of peripheral blood. Sequencing was performed on blood. The clonotype comes from a woman aged 60-70 years in good health.

This CDR3 reads CATSRHQRRAAPDTQYF. The CDR3 DNA follows: TGTGCCACCAGCAGACATCAGCGACGGGCCGCCCCAGATACGCAGTATTTT. The chain uses TRBV15 and TRBJ2-3; no definite D call. Trimming took 2 bases from V and 4 from J, leaving 19 bases between them. Germline V lookup: CDR1 LNHNV, CDR2 YYDKDF (reference sequence). The CDR3 extends over 17 amino acids.